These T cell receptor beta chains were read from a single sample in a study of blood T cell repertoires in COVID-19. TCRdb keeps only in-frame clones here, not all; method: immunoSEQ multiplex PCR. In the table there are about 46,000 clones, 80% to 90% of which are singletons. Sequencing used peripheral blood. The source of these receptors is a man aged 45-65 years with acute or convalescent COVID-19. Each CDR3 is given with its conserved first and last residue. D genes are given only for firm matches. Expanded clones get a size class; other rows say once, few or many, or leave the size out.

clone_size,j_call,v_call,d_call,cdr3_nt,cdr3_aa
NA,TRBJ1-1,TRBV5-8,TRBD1,TGTGCCAGCAGCGTAGGGACAGGCAACACTGAAGCTTTCTTT,CASSVGTGNTEAFF
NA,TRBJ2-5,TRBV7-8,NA,TGTGCCAGCAGCTTATTCGGAGGGCAGGGCATAGTGAAGACCCAGTACTTC,CASSLFGGQGIVKTQYF
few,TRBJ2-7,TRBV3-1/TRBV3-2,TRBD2,TGTGCCAGCAGCTACACGTTTGGGACTAGCGGGAGGGACGAGCAGTACTTC,CASSYTFGTSGRDEQYF
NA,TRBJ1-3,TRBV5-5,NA,TGTGCCAGCAGGGAGGGAAACACCATATATTTT,CASREGNTIYF
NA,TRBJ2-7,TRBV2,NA,TGTGCCAGCAGTGCCCCAGGGATCTACGAGCAGTACTTC,CASSAPGIYEQYF
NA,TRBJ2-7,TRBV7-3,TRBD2,TGTGCCAGCAGCTCGACCGTGCGGGGGGAGCAGTACTTC,CASSSTVRGEQYF
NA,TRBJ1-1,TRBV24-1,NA,TGTGCCACCAGTGATTCATCGTGGGGGAGGGCTGAAGCTTTCTTT,CATSDSSWGRAEAFF
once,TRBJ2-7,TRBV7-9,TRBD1,TGTGCCGCCGGGAGACAGGGGAACTACGAGCAGTACTTC,CAAGRQGNYEQYF
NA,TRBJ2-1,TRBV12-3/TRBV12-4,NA,TGTGCCAGCAGTTTGAGTAATGAGCAGTTCTTC,CASSLSNEQFF
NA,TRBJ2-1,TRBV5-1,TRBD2,TGCGCCAGCAAGGTTAGCGGGGGGACCTACAATGAGCAGTTCTTC,CASKVSGGTYNEQFF
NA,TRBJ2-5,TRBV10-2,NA,TGCGCCAGCAGTGAGTCAGCGGGAGAGACCCAGTACTTC,CASSESAGETQYF
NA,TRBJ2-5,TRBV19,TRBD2,TGTGCCAGTAGTATCCGCGGACTAGCGGGGGGAACAGAGACCCAGTACTTC,CASSIRGLAGGTETQYF
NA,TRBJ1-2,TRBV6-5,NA,TGTGCCAGTCACGGAGGGTCGTTCTATGGCTACACCTTC,CASHGGSFYGYTF
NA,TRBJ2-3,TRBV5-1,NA,TGCGCCAGCTCGGGAATTTTCGCAGATACGCAGTATTTT,CASSGIFADTQYF
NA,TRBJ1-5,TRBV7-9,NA,TGTGCCAGCAGCTTAGGGGGCGGCAATCAGCCCCAGCATTTT,CASSLGGGNQPQHF
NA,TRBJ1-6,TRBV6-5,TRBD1,TGTGCCAGCATAAGGGACAGGGGAGGATCACCCCTCCACTTT,CASIRDRGGSPLHF
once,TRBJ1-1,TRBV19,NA,TGTGCCAGTAGTTTTACAGGGACCGGCCCTCTTGAAGCTTTCTTT,CASSFTGTGPLEAFF
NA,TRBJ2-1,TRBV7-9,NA,TGTGCCAGCAGCTTAACTACCTACAATGAGCAGTTCTTC,CASSLTTYNEQFF
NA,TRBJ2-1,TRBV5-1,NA,TGCGCCAGCAGCTTAAGTACAGGGAGCAGGGACAATGAGCAGTTCTTC,CASSLSTGSRDNEQFF
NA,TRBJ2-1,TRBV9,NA,TGTGCCAGCAGCGTATCCAGTACCTACAATGAGCAGTTCTTC,CASSVSSTYNEQFF
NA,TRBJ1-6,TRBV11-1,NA,TGTGCCAGCAGCTTGGCTAGATCAAATTCACCCCTCCACTTT,CASSLARSNSPLHF
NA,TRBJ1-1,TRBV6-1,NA,TGTGCCAGCAGTGAGGAACAGGGGAACACTGAAGCTTTCTTT,CASSEEQGNTEAFF
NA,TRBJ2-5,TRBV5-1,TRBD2,TGCGCCAGCAGCTTGTCAGCGGGAGGGGAGACCCAGTACTTC,CASSLSAGGETQYF
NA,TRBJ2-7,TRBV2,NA,TGTGCCATCCAGACTAGATCCTCCTACGAGCAGTACTTC,CAIQTRSSYEQYF
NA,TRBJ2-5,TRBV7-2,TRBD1,TGTGCCAGCAGCTTTCAGGGACAGGGGGCCGGGGAGACCCAGTACTTC,CASSFQGQGAGETQYF
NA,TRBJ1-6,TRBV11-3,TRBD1,TGTGCCAGCAGCTTAGTACAGGGGTATAATTCACCCCTCCACTTT,CASSLVQGYNSPLHF
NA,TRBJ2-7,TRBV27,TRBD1,TGTGCCAGCAGTTTGGGACAGACCTACGAGCAGTACTTC,CASSLGQTYEQYF
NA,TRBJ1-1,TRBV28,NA,TGTGCCAGCAGTTTGCCGACAGGAAAAAACACTGAAGCTTTCTTT,CASSLPTGKNTEAFF
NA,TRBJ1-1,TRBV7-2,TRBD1,TGTGCCAGCAGCTTACGACAGGGGTCGAACACTGAAGCTTTCTTT,CASSLRQGSNTEAFF
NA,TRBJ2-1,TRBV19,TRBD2,TGTGCCAGTAGTATAAGTGGACTAGGCACTAAGGGAGAGCAGTTCTTC,CASSISGLGTKGEQFF
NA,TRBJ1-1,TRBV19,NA,TGTGCCAGTACCTCCGGGGGGGGAGTCGCTGAAGCTTTCTTT,CASTSGGGVAEAFF